This T cell receptor (beta chain) was documented in a study of cytomegalovirus exposure and HLA in healthy donors. CDR3 length: 14 amino acids. Looked up from germline, CDR1 is SGHTA and CDR2 is FQGTGA. V was cut by 5 bases and J by 3 bases, with 10 bases left in between. The donors comprised healthy bone marrow donors. Primers for the PCR totalled 60 Vbeta and 13 Jbeta. TCRdb keeps only in-frame clones here, not all; method: immunoSEQ multiplex PCR. The sample shows approximately 95,000 clones, under 85% of them seen only once. There are a few counts of this clone. Its antigen is still unknown. General study points: More clonal expansion characterized HLA-associated TCR beta chains than equally common others in a later analysis. According to a later analysis, donors in an Asian-associated ancestry cluster reportedly had fewer N-insertions than the roughly 670-donor mean. Later, TCR association rates were found to vary by HLA locus, highest for DRB1 and lowest for HLA-C.

Input material: PBMCs. V usage is TRBV7-3 and J usage is TRBJ2-2; possible D gene TRBD2, 6 bases. The sequence derives from a woman between 40 and 50 years old in good health and CMV-seropositive. Here the CDR3 DNA reads TGTGCCAGCAGCCCAGTAGCGGACACCGGGGAGCTGTTTTTT. Amino acid sequence: CASSPVADTGELFF.